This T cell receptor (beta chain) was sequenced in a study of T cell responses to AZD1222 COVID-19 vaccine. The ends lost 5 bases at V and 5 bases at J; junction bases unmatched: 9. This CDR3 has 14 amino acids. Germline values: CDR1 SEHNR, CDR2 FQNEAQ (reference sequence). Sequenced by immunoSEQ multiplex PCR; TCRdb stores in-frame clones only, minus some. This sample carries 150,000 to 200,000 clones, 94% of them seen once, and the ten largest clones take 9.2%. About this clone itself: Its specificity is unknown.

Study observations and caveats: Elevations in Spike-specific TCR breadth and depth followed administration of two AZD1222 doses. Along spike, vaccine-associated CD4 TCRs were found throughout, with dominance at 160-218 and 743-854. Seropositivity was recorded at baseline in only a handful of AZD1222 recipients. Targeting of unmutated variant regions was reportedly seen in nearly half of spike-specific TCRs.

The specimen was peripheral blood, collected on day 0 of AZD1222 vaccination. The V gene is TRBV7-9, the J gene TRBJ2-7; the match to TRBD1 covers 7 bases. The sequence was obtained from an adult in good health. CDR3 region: CASSLAGTVHEQYF. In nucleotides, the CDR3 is TGTGCCAGCAGCCTGGCCGGGACAGTCCACGAGCAGTACTTC.